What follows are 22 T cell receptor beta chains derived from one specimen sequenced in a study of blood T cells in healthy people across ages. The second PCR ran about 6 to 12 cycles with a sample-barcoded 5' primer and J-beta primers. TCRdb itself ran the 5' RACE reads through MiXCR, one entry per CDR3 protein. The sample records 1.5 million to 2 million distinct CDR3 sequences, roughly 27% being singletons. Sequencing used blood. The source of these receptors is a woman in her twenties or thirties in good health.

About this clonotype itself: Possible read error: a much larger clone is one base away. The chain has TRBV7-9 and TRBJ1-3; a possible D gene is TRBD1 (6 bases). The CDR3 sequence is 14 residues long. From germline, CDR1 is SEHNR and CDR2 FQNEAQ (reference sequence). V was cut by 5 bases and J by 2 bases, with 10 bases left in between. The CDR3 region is CASSPQGPGNTIYF. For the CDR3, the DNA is TGTGCCAGCAGCCCACAGGGACCTGGAAACACCATATATTTT.

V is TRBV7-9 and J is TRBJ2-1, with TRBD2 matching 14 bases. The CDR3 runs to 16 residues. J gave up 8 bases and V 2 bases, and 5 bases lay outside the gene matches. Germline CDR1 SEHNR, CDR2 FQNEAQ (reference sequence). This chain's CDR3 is CASSLWGLAGVDEQFF. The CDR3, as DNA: TGTGCCAGCAGCTTATGGGGACTAGCGGGAGTGGATGAGCAGTTCTTC.

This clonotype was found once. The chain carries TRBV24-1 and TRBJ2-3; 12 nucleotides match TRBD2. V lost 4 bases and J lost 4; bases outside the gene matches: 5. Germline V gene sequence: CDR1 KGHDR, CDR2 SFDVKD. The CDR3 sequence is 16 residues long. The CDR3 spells CATSDVLAGGSDTQYF. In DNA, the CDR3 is TGTGCCACCAGTGACGTACTAGCGGGGGGATCAGATACGCAGTATTTT.

CDR3 sequence (DNA): TGTGCCAGCAGCTTAAGGGAGGGACAGGGTGTCGCTGAAGCTTTCTTT. Translated, it gives CASSLREGQGVAEAFF. The chain carries TRBV7-2 and TRBJ1-1; 9 bases are a match to TRBD1. The CDR3 is 16 residues long. The V and J ends lost 2 bases and 6 bases, in that order; junction bases with no gene match: 10. Germline CDR1 reads SGHTA; CDR2 reads FQGNSA.

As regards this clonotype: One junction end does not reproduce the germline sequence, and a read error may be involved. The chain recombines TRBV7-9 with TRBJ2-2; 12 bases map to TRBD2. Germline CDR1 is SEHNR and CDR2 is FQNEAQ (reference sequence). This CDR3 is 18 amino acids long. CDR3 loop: CASSTTTSGRTDTGEPFF. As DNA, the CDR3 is TGTGCCAGCAGCACAACGACTAGCGGGAGAACCGATACCGGGGAGCCGTTTTTT.

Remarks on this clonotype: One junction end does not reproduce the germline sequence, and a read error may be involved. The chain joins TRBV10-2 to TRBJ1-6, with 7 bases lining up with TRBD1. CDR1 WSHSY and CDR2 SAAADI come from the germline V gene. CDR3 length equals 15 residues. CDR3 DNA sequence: TGCGCCAGCAGAGCCGACAGGGCACCGAATTCACCCCCCCACTTT. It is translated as CASRADRAPNSPPHF.

The CDR3 coding sequence is TGTGCCAGCAGCCAAGACAGGGGCCCCAACAATGAGCAGTTCTTC. Translated: CASSQDRGPNNEQFF. The J gene is TRBJ2-1, the V gene TRBV7-2; TRBD1 aligns across 8 bases. Germline CDR1 SGHTA, CDR2 FQGNSA. CDR3 length: 15 residues. The ends lost 5 bases at V and 5 bases at J; junction bases unmatched: 8.

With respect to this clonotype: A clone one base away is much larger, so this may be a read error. The CDR3 nucleotides read TGTGCCAGCAGTTCCGAACGTTTTGCTGGCTACACCTTC. It encodes CASSSERFAGYTF. J is TRBJ1-2 and V is TRBV12-3 or TRBV12-4; no definite D call. The CDR3 contains 13 residues. Trimming removed 4 bases at V and 7 bases at J, with 13 bases between.

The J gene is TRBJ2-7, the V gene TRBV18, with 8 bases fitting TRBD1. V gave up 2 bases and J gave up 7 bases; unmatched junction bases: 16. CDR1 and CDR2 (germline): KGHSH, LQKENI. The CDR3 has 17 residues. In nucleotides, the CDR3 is TGTGCCAGCTCACCATATGGTAGATCGCAGGGGGCCGAGGAGCAGTACTTC. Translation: CASSPYGRSQGAEEQYF.

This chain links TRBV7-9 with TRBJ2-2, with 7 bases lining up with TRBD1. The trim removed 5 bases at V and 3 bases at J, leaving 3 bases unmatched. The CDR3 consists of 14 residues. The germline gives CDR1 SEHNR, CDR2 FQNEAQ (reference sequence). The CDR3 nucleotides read TGTGCCAGCAGCCCGACAGGGTACACCGGGGAGCTGTTTTTT. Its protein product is CASSPTGYTGELFF.

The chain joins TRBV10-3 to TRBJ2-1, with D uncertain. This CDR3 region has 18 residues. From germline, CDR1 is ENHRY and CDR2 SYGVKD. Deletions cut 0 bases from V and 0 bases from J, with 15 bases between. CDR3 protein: CAISESRISRISYNEQFF. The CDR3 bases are TGTGCCATCAGTGAGTCTCGAATCTCGAGAATCTCCTACAATGAGCAGTTCTTC.

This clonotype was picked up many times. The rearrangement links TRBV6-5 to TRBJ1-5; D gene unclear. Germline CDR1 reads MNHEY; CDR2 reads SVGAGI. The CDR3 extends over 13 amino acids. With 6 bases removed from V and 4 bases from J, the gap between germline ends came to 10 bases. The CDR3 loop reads CASSRELNQPQHF. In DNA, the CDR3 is TGTGCCAGCAGCAGAGAGCTTAATCAGCCCCAGCATTTT.

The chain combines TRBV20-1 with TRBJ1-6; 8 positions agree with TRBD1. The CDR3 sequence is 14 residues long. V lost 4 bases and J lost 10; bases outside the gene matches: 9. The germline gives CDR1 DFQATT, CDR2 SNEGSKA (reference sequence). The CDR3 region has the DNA TGCAGTGCTATAACACAGGGGGGGTACTCACCCCTCCACTTT. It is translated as CSAITQGGYSPLHF.

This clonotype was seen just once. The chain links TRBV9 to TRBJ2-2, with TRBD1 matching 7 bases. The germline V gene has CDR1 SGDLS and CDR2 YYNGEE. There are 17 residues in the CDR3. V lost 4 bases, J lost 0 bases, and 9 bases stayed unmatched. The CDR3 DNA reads TGTGCCAGCAGCTACCGTGAGGGACAGCCGAACACCGGGGAGCTGTTTTTT. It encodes CASSYREGQPNTGELFF.

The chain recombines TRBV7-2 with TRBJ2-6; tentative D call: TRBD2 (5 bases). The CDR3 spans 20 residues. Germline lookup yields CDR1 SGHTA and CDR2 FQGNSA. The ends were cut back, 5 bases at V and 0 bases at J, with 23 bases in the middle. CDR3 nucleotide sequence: TGTGCCAGCAGCGCGGCGGGTGGGCGGAACCCAGTCTCTGGGGCCAACGTCCTGACTTTC. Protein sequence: CASSAAGGRNPVSGANVLTF.

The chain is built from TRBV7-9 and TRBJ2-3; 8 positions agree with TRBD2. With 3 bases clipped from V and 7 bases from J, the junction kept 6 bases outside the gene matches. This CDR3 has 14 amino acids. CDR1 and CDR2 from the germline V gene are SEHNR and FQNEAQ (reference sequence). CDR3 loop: CASSLAPGGHTQYF. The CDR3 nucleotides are TGTGCCAGCAGCTTGGCCCCGGGGGGGCATACGCAGTATTTT. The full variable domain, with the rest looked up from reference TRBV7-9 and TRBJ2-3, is DTGVSQNPRHKITKRGQNVTFRCDPISEHNRLYWYRQTLGQGPEFLTYFQNEAQLEKSRLLSDRFSAERPKGSFSTLEIQRTEQGDSAMYLCASSLAPGGHTQYFGPGTRLTVL.

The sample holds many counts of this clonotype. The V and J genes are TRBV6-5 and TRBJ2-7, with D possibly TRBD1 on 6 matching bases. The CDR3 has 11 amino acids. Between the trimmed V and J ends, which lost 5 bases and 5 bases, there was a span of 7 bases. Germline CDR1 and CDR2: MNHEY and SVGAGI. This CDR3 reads CASSGGHEQYF. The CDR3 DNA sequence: TGTGCCAGCAGTGGGGGCCACGAGCAGTACTTC.

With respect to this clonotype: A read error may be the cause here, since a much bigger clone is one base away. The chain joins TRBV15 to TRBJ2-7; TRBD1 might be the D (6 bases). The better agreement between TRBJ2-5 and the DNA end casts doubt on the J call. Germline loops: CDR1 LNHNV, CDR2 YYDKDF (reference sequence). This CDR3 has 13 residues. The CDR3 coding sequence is TGTGCCACCAGCGGATATCAGGGGGAGACCCAGTACTTC. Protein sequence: CATSGYQGETQYF.

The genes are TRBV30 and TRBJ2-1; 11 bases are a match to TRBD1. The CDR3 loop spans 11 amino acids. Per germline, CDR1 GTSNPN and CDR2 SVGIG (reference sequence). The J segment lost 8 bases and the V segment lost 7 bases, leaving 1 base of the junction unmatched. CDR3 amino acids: CASDRGHEQFF. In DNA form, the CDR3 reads TGTGCCTCGGACAGGGGGCATGAGCAGTTCTTC.

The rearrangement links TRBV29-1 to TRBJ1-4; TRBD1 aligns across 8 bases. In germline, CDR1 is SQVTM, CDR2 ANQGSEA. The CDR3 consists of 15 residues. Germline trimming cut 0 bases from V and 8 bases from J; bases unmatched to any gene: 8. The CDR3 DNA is TGCAGCGTTGAAGATCGGGGGACAGGTGACGAAAAACTGTTTTTT. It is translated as CSVEDRGTGDEKLFF.

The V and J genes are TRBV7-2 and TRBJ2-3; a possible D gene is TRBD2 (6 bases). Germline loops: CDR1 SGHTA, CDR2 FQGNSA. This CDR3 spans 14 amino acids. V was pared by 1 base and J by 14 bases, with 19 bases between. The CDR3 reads CASSLVPRDSSMYF. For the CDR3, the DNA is TGTGCCAGCAGCTTAGTCCCACGGGACTCCTCGATGTATTTT. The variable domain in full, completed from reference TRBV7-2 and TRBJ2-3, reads GAGVSQSPSNKVTEKGKDVELRCDPISGHTALYWYRQSLGQGLEFLIYFQGNSAPDKSGLPSDRFSAERTGGSVSTLTIQRTQQEDSAVYLCASSLVPRDSSMYFGPGTRLTVL.

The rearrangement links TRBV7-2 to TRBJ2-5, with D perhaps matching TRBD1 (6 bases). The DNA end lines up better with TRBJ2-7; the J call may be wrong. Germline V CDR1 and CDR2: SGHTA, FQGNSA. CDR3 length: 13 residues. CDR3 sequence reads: CASSTGIAHEQYF. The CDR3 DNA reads TGTGCCAGCAGCACAGGGATTGCCCACGAGCAGTACTTC.